Below, 29 T cell receptor beta chains from the same sample are listed, as sequenced in a study of blood T cell repertoires in COVID-19. The repertoire was sequenced with immunoSEQ multiplex PCR; TCRdb's copy has only in-frame clones and lacks some. This repertoire shows 200,000 to 250,000 clones, 70% to 90% found once; its top ten account for 2% to 2.5%. Material: peripheral blood. All receptors derive from a woman aged 40 to 50 who had recovered from COVID-19.

For the CDR3, the DNA is TGTGCCAGCAGCGCGTGGCCGGGACAAGAAAAACTGTTTTTT. Residues: CASSAWPGQEKLFF. This sequence joins TRBV5-8 and TRBJ1-4; perhaps TRBD1 as D (6 bases). CDR3 size: 14 residues. Germline CDR1 and CDR2: SGHTS and YDEGEE. With 4 bases removed from V and 8 bases from J, the gap between germline ends came to 15 bases.

The chain is built from TRBV5-1 and TRBJ2-5, with TRBD1 matching over 8 bases. Looked up from germline, CDR1 is SGHRS and CDR2 is YFSETQ. The V gene end was trimmed by 4 bases and the J gene end by 5 bases; junction bases not matched to a gene: 7. The CDR3 runs 14 residues. CDR3 protein: CASSRQGLRETQYF. In nucleotides, the CDR3 is TGCGCCAGCAGCCGACAGGGGTTAAGGGAGACCCAGTACTTC. Full variable domain (missing parts from reference TRBV5-1 and TRBJ2-5): KAGVTQTPRYLIKTRGQQVTLSCSPISGHRSVSWYQQTPGQGLQFLFEYFSETQRNKGNFPGRFSGRQFSNSRSEMNVSTLELGDSALYLCASSRQGLRETQYFGPGTRLLVL.

The chain combines TRBV5-1 with TRBJ2-7; 10 nucleotides line up with TRBD1. V shed 1 base and J 6 bases; nucleotides not matched to a gene: 4. Germline V gene data show CDR1 as SGHRS and CDR2 as YFSETQ. The CDR3 totals 14 residues. CDR3 in DNA: TGCGCCAGCAGCTTGAGTCGGACAGGGGGCGAGCAGTACTTC. As protein: CASSLSRTGGEQYF. The full variable domain, rest sourced from reference TRBV5-1 and TRBJ2-7, is KAGVTQTPRYLIKTRGQQVTLSCSPISGHRSVSWYQQTPGQGLQFLFEYFSETQRNKGNFPGRFSGRQFSNSRSEMNVSTLELGDSALYLCASSLSRTGGEQYFGPGTRLTVT.

The rearrangement links TRBV11-2 to TRBJ1-1; 10 nucleotides line up with TRBD1. The V gene end was trimmed by 1 base and the J gene end by 5 bases; junction bases not matched to a gene: 4. The CDR3 sequence is 15 residues long. Germline CDR1 and CDR2: SGHAT and FQNNGV. CDR3 region: CASSLGDRGLTEAFF. In DNA form, the CDR3 reads TGTGCCAGCAGCTTAGGGGACAGGGGATTGACTGAAGCTTTCTTT.

J is TRBJ2-7 and V is TRBV18; 11 bases are shared with TRBD1. The CDR3 is made up of 13 amino acids. The V segment lost 6 bases and the J segment 5 bases; nucleotides outside the gene matches: 3. Germline lookup yields CDR1 KGHSH and CDR2 LQKENI. The CDR3 loop is CASSAGQGDEQYF. In nucleotides, the CDR3 is TGTGCCAGCTCCGCGGGACAGGGGGACGAGCAGTACTTC. Full variable domain (missing parts from reference TRBV18 and TRBJ2-7): NAGVMQNPRHLVRRRGQEARLRCSPMKGHSHVYWYRQLPEEGLKFMVYLQKENIIDESGMPKERFSAEFPKEGPSILRIQQVVRGDSAAYFCASSAGQGDEQYFGPGTRLTVT.

The V call is TRBV30, the J call TRBJ2-2; TRBD1 aligns across 8 bases. This CDR3 is 11 amino acids long. V trimming: 8 bases; J trimming: 6 bases; junction bases outside the gene matches: 2. Germline V gives CDR1 GTSNPN, CDR2 SVGIG (reference sequence). The CDR3 DNA reads as TGTGCCGGACAGGGCCCCGGGGAGCTGTTTTTT. Translation: CAGQGPGELFF.

The rearrangement links TRBV7-3 to TRBJ1-1; no definite D call. V was clipped by 5 bases and J by 0 bases, with 16 bases between them. Germline V CDR1 and CDR2: SGHTA, FQGTGA. This CDR3 has 16 amino acids. The CDR3 DNA is TGTGCCAGCAGCCCCCCGATGGCCGTTATGAACACTGAAGCTTTCTTT. Residues: CASSPPMAVMNTEAFF. Full variable domain (rest looked up from reference TRBV7-3 and TRBJ1-1): GAGVSQTPSNKVTEKGKYVELRCDPISGHTALYWYRQSLGQGPEFLIYFQGTGAADDSGLPNDRFFAVRPEGSVSTLKIQRTERGDSAVYLCASSPPMAVMNTEAFFGQGTRLTVV.

This chain connects TRBV19 to TRBJ1-1; a possible D gene is TRBD1 (5 bases). Per germline, CDR1 LNHDA and CDR2 SQIVND (reference sequence). Trimming removed 3 bases at V and 6 bases at J, with 14 bases between. This CDR3 is built from 14 residues. For the CDR3, the DNA is TGTGCCAGTAGTATCACGGGACTCCGCGCTGAAGCTTTCTTT. Protein: CASSITGLRAEAFF.

This clone came up a few times. V and J are TRBV7-9 and TRBJ2-3, with a tentative D call TRBD1 (6 bases). From germline, CDR1 is SEHNR and CDR2 FQNEAQ (reference sequence). This CDR3 region has 14 residues. V lost 1 base and J lost 3, with 8 bases in between. This CDR3 is CASSLGDRTDTQYF. The CDR3 DNA sequence: TGTGCCAGCAGCTTAGGCGACAGGACAGATACGCAGTATTTT.

In its sample, this clone was seen once. The gene calls are TRBV11-3 and TRBJ1-2; D gene unclear. The germline V and J ends were trimmed by 3 bases and 2 bases, with 13 bases remaining between them. The germline CDR1 and CDR2 sequences are SGHNT and YENEEA. The CDR3 spans 15 residues. CDR3 region: CASSFKGGGNYGYTF. The CDR3, as DNA: TGTGCCAGCAGCTTTAAGGGCGGCGGGAACTATGGCTACACCTTC.

This chain connects TRBV6-2 or TRBV6-3 to TRBJ2-5, with 9 bases fitting TRBD2. From germline, CDR1 is MNHEY and CDR2 SVGEGT. Trimming cost V 0 bases and J 1 base; bases outside gene matches: 6. The CDR3 is 17 amino acids. The CDR3 DNA follows: TGTGCCAGCAGTTACTCGAAGCGGGGGGCGGGCCAAGAGACCCAGTACTTC. Amino acid sequence: CASSYSKRGAGQETQYF.

The V gene is TRBV18, the J gene TRBJ2-5, with 10 bases matching TRBD2. V was clipped by 5 bases and J by 3 bases; unmatched bases: 6. Germline CDR1 KGHSH, CDR2 LQKENI. This CDR3 contains 15 residues. CDR3 bases: TGTGCCAGCTCAACATGGACTAGCGGTAAAGAGACCCAGTACTTC. Translating it yields CASSTWTSGKETQYF.

This chain links TRBV28 with TRBJ2-5, with 8 positions matching TRBD1. The germline gives CDR1 MDHEN, CDR2 SYDVKM. Trimming removed 5 bases from V and 2 bases from J; junction bases left unmatched: 13. This CDR3 comprises 17 residues. The CDR3 protein is CASSLPRQGSIQETQYF. CDR3 bases: TGTGCCAGCAGTCTCCCGCGACAGGGGTCCATACAAGAGACCCAGTACTTC.

The V call is TRBV29-1, the J call TRBJ2-1, with D possibly matching TRBD2 (7 bases). Germline CDR1 reads SQVTM; CDR2 reads ANQGSEA. Trimming cost V 7 bases and J 3 bases, with 19 bases left between them. CDR3 length: 15 amino acids. The DNA for the CDR3 is TGCAGCGCCCGAGGGGGGGCCAACGACTACAATGAGCAGTTCTTC. The encoded protein is CSARGGANDYNEQFF.

This clone has only a few counts. This sample includes further DNA sequences coding for the same CDR3. The J gene is TRBJ1-5, the V gene TRBV19, with TRBD1 matching over 7 bases. The CDR3 is 14 amino acids. Trimming took 4 bases from V and 4 from J; bases not matched to a gene: 4. CDR1 is LNHDA, CDR2 SQIVND, per germline (reference sequence). CDR3 amino acids: CASSTTGSNQPQHF. Here the CDR3 DNA reads TGTGCCAGTAGTACGACAGGGAGTAATCAGCCCCAGCATTTT.

This clone appeared a single time. The same CDR3 can be traced to other DNA sequences in this sample. The rearrangement joins TRBV3-1 (or the pseudogene TRBV3-2) to TRBJ2-7; perhaps TRBD1 as D (5 bases). There are 11 residues in the CDR3. Trimming pared 6 bases from V and 2 bases from J, leaving 5 bases between. Germline assignment: CDR1 LGHDT and CDR2 YNNKEL (reference sequence). For the CDR3, the DNA is TGTGCCAGCAGAGGGGCCTACGAGCAGTACTTC. As protein: CASRGAYEQYF.

This clone was seen more than once but under ten times. The chain couples TRBV12-3 or TRBV12-4 to TRBJ2-7; TRBD1 agrees at 7 bases. The J segment lost 3 bases and the V segment lost 6 bases, leaving 5 bases of the junction unmatched. The CDR3 totals 13 residues. The CDR3 sequence is CASSRDSFYEQYF. CDR3 DNA sequence: TGTGCCAGCAGCCGGGACAGCTTCTACGAGCAGTACTTC.

The V call is TRBV6-1, the J call TRBJ2-2; D is undetermined. CDR3 size: 17 residues. The germline V gene has CDR1 MNHNS and CDR2 SASEGT. V dropped 0 bases and J dropped 0 bases, with 11 bases sitting between them. The CDR3 nucleotides are TGTGCCAGCAGTGAAGCCCTGGGCTTATCGAACACCGGGGAGCTGTTTTTT. Translating gives CASSEALGLSNTGELFF.

This clone was observed a handful of times. The chain recombines TRBV19 with TRBJ2-3; D is unclear. The CDR3 totals 11 residues. The V gene lost 6 bases and the J gene lost 3 bases, with 4 bases spanning the gap. Germline V gene lookup returns CDR1 LNHDA and CDR2 SQIVND (reference sequence). CDR3 in amino acids: CASRATDTQYF. CDR3 nucleotide sequence: TGTGCCAGTAGAGCGACAGATACGCAGTATTTT. Variable domain in full (rest from reference TRBV19 and TRBJ2-3): DGGITQSPKYLFRKEGQNVTLSCEQNLNHDAMYWYRQDPGQGLRLIYYSQIVNDFQKGDIAEGYSVSREKKESFPLTVTSAQKNPTAFYLCASRATDTQYFGPGTRLTVL.

J is TRBJ2-5 and V is TRBV5-1, with 14 bases lining up with TRBD2. Germline CDR1 SGHRS, CDR2 YFSETQ. The CDR3 has 16 residues. V trimming: 4 bases; J trimming: 4 bases; junction bases outside the gene matches: 6. The CDR3 bases are TGCGCCAGCAGCCTTGGGACTAGCGGGAGCGGAGAGACCCAGTACTTC. This translates into CASSLGTSGSGETQYF.

The chain carries TRBV7-2 and TRBJ2-5; D not resolved. Germline lookup yields CDR1 SGHTA and CDR2 FQGNSA. The CDR3 is made up of 15 amino acids. Trimming took 5 bases from V and 5 from J, leaving 18 bases between them. In nucleotides, the CDR3 is TGTGCCAGCAGCCCACAGCCGGTGAAATCGGAGACCCAGTACTTC. The encoded protein is CASSPQPVKSETQYF. The variable domain in full, completed from reference TRBV7-2 and TRBJ2-5, reads GAGVSQSPSNKVTEKGKDVELRCDPISGHTALYWYRQSLGQGLEFLIYFQGNSAPDKSGLPSDRFSAERTGGSVSTLTIQRTQQEDSAVYLCASSPQPVKSETQYFGPGTRLLVL.

The table lists this clone with a few counts. This chain uses TRBV7-8 with TRBJ2-1; D call uncertain. From germline, CDR1 is SGHVS and CDR2 FQNEAQ. CDR3 size: 13 residues. Trimming took off 5 bases at V and 8 bases at J, with 13 bases between the two ends. In DNA form, the CDR3 reads TGTGCCAGCAGCCCCCCCGCGGTGGATGAGCAGTTCTTC. Its protein is CASSPPAVDEQFF.

V is TRBV19 and J is TRBJ2-7, with a weak D call TRBD1 (6 bases). This CDR3 is built from 17 residues. Germline assignment: CDR1 LNHDA and CDR2 SQIVND (reference sequence). V was clipped by 5 bases and J by 4 bases, with 24 bases between them. The CDR3 sequence is CASSQSRGQRRPYEQYF. The CDR3 nucleotides read TGTGCCAGTAGTCAGAGCCGTGGACAGCGACGGCCATACGAGCAGTACTTC.

The rearrangement links TRBV21-1 to TRBJ1-2. TRBV21-1 is termed a pseudogene. CDR3 length: 13 residues. The CDR3 here is CASSKVGGPPPTF. CDR3 coding DNA: TGTGCCAGCAGCAAAGTGGGGGGGCCCCCCCCCACCTTC.

V and J are TRBV9 and TRBJ1-1; D remains unclear. The ends were cut back, 4 bases at V and 3 bases at J, with 16 bases in the middle. Germline lookup yields CDR1 SGDLS and CDR2 YYNGEE. The CDR3 runs 15 residues. In DNA form, the CDR3 reads TGTGCCAGCAGCCCAGGTGGAGGGAGGTACACTGAAGCTTTCTTT. It is translated as CASSPGGGRYTEAFF.

The CDR3 reads CASSQRQGVYEQYF. The DNA of the CDR3 is TGCGCCAGCAGCCAAAGACAGGGGGTCTACGAGCAGTACTTC. The rearrangement uses TRBV4-1 and TRBJ2-7, with 9 bases matching TRBD1. The trim removed 2 bases at V and 3 bases at J, leaving 2 bases unmatched. Germline CDR1 MGHRA, CDR2 YSYEKL. The CDR3 loop spans 14 amino acids.

The count of this clone is one. V gene TRBV19 combines with J gene TRBJ2-1; TRBD1 is a possible D gene (6 bases). The CDR3 has 16 amino acids. From germline, CDR1 is LNHDA and CDR2 SQIVND (reference sequence). V was trimmed by 1 base and J by 2 bases, leaving 12 bases between them. This CDR3 is CASSIGTAGTYNEQFF. CDR3 nucleotide sequence: TGTGCCAGTAGTATAGGGACAGCCGGAACCTACAATGAGCAGTTCTTC.

This clone occurred once. The J gene is TRBJ2-1, the V gene TRBV7-2, with 9 bases identical to TRBD2. J gave up 7 bases and V 2 bases, and 12 bases lay outside the gene matches. Germline V lookup: CDR1 SGHTA, CDR2 FQGNSA. The CDR3 has 17 amino acids. CDR3 residues: CASSLLASGIPPNEQFF. The CDR3 coding sequence is TGTGCCAGCAGCTTACTAGCTAGCGGGATTCCCCCTAATGAGCAGTTCTTC.

The rearrangement joins TRBV28 to TRBJ2-7, with 8 bases identical to TRBD2. CDR3 length: 15 amino acids. Germline loops: CDR1 MDHEN, CDR2 SYDVKM. The junction had 10 bases not matched to a gene; V was cut back by 8 bases and J by 1 base. The CDR3 spells CASRTSPQSSYEQYF. The DNA for the CDR3 is TGTGCCAGCCGGACTAGCCCACAATCATCCTACGAGCAGTACTTC.